Listed below are T cell receptor beta chains from one sample, sequenced in a study of T cells expressing NK-cell markers. TCRdb reanalyzed the 5' RACE reads and collapses them to one entry per CDR3 protein, without DNA. The repertoire table contains approximately 150,000 distinct CDR3 sequences. The sequenced sample was blood T cells: a sorted CD56 or NKG2C T cell subset, CD4+ or CD8+ T cells, or bulk PBMC T cells (not recorded which). Every receptor here comes from a man younger than 30 in good health. Each CDR3 is given with its conserved first and last residue.

V	J	CDR3
TRBV7-6	TRBJ1-5	CASSSGSGQPQHF
TRBV30	TRBJ1-1	CAWRTEFPEAFF
TRBV7-9	TRBJ2-1	CASSLASGRMNEQFF
TRBV7-2	TRBJ2-1	CASSLVGAGNEQFF
TRBV18	TRBJ2-1	CASLSTSSSYNEQFF
TRBV5-1	TRBJ2-1	CASSITSDEQFF
TRBV12-5	TRBJ2-1	CASAGGNEQFF
TRBV11-2	TRBJ2-3	CASSFDSDTQYF
TRBV5-1	TRBJ2-1	CASSPGANEQFF
TRBV28	TRBJ2-7	CASSQDRLGQYEQYF
TRBV28	TRBJ2-3	CASSLSSGTYSYF
TRBV10-3	TRBJ2-1	CAITKEGTGITSGHNEQFF
TRBV5-1	TRBJ2-1	CASSSGKLAGVGNEQFF
TRBV30	TRBJ2-1	CAWSAVSGLNEQFF
TRBV7-9	TRBJ2-6	CASSLGVPISGANVLTF
TRBV20-1	TRBJ2-7	CSARGAGGIYEQYF
TRBV19	TRBJ1-1	CASSIDWAQNTEAFF
TRBV12-3/TRBV12-4	TRBJ2-3	CASSRQSTTDTQYF
TRBV2	TRBJ2-2	CASSVGTGGNGELFF
TRBV29-1	TRBJ2-2	CSVDLRDRGTGELFF
TRBV18	TRBJ2-1	CASSPPSSTGNEQFF
TRBV28	TRBJ2-2	CASSLEGIGELFF
TRBV11-2	TRBJ1-2	CASSLDQGRDFYGYTF
TRBV20-1	TRBJ2-1	CSAKDLPYTNEQFF
TRBV11-2	TRBJ1-1	CASSPKGQRNTEAFF
TRBV12-3/TRBV12-4	TRBJ2-3	CASSLRRWRDTQYF
TRBV19	TRBJ1-1	CASRSGGPEAFF
TRBV7-9	TRBJ1-6	CASSSPLGGPLHF
TRBV4-2	TRBJ2-1	CASSQEGGSLHNEQFF
TRBV20-1	TRBJ1-2	CSARSGQEYGYTF
TRBV7-6	TRBJ2-1	CASRSRAGGEDEQFF
TRBV25-1	TRBJ2-5	CASSVGEGETQYF
TRBV12-3/TRBV12-4	TRBJ2-1	CASSSQSNEQFF
TRBV20-1	TRBJ2-3	CSASDGRAPDTQYF
TRBV5-4	TRBJ1-5	CASSLAGSNQPQHF
TRBV20-1	TRBJ1-5	CSARDLWDRANNQPQHF
TRBV12-5	TRBJ2-3	CASGLETLAGGTDTQYF
TRBV7-8	TRBJ2-7	CASSPPGQGTPREQYF
TRBV5-1	TRBJ2-3	CASSTSGSLDTQYF
TRBV4-3	TRBJ2-7	CASSQEVGTAYEQYF
TRBV5-6	TRBJ2-2	CASSVTGGEELFF
TRBV4-2	TRBJ2-5	CASSHKPGTTADQETQYF
TRBV20-1	TRBJ2-1	CSARDLVAEAYHEQFF
TRBV15	TRBJ2-3	CATSRPFREGHYTQYF
TRBV5-6	TRBJ1-3	CASSPGGFGNTIYF
TRBV20-1	TRBJ2-1	CSARRANFNEQFF
TRBV11-2	TRBJ2-7	CASSLTTEQYF
TRBV27	TRBJ2-5	CASSPLGGLETQYF
TRBV11-2	TRBJ2-5	CASSPREVPVGETQYF
TRBV10-2	TRBJ2-7	CASSAMASGNYEQYF
TRBV4-1	TRBJ2-1	CASSPGTSGKDEQFF
TRBV24-1	TRBJ1-4	CATSEPGTGDEKLFF
TRBV7-9	TRBJ2-3	CASSFPGGAEDTQYF
TRBV5-1	TRBJ2-1	CASSPGTGGGNEQFF